This T cell receptor (beta chain) was identified during a study of T cells in Graves' hyperthyroidism and ophthalmopathy. Study findings and constraints: Blood shared most expanded thyroid clonotypes above 0.001.

RNA transcripts provided the source from which TCR beta CDR3 regions were amplified. In the first-round RT-PCR of the TCR CDR3, the HTBI primer set was used. TCRdb analysed the multiplex PCR reads with MiXCR anew, one entry per CDR3 protein. Of hundreds of thousands of distinct CDR3 sequences detected, 13% to 15% appear once; the ten largest clones hold around 9.6%. Patients were excluded because of uncontrolled infection, other autoimmune disease, pregnancy or lactation. With respect to this clonotype: Its target is unknown.

The CDR3 extends over 16 amino acids. V lost 2 bases, J lost 4 bases, and 15 bases lay in between. The V gene's germline CDR1 is SGHTA and CDR2 FQGNSA. The clonotype was recovered from a woman under 30 with Graves' hyperthyroidism. Sequenced: blood. The rearrangement joins TRBV7-2 to TRBJ2-1; the D call may be TRBD1 or TRBD2 (6 bases each). CDR3 sequence (DNA): TGTGCCAGCAGCTTAATGGGGACGGGGGCTTACAATGAGCAGTTCTTC. It specifies CASSLMGTGAYNEQFF.